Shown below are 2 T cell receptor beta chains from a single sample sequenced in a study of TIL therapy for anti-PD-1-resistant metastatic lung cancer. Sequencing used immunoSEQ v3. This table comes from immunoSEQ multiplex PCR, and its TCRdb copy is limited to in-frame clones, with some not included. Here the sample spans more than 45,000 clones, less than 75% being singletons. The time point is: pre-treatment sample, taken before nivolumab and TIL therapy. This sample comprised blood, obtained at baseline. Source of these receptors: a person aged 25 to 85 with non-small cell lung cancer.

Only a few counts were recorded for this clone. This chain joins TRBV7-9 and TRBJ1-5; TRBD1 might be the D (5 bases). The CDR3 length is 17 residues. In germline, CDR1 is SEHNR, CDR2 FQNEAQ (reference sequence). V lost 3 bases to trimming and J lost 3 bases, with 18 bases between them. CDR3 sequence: CASSFIDSQKYNQPQHF. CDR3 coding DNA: TGTGCCAGCAGCTTCATTGACAGCCAGAAATACAATCAGCCCCAGCATTTT.

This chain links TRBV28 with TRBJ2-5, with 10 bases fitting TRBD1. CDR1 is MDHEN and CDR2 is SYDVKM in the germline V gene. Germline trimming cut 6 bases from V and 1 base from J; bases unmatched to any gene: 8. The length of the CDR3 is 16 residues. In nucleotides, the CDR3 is TGTGCCAGCAGCTCATTCAGGACAGGGGGCCAAGAGACCCAGTACTTC. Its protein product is CASSSFRTGGQETQYF.